This T cell receptor (beta chain) originates from a study of blood T cell repertoires in COVID-19. Overall study context: The samples span acute and convalescent COVID-19 from the United States, Italy and Spain. Nucleic acid was either cDNA or gDNA, and it came from T cells, B-cell-depleted T cells, or PBMCs.

The CDR3 has 16 amino acids. The V gene's germline CDR1 is MNHEY and CDR2 SMNVEV (reference sequence). The trim removed 6 bases at V and 5 bases at J, leaving 15 bases unmatched. How the authors handled the data: Estimates of nucleated cell counts were drawn from the amplification of reference gene primers. This table comes from immunoSEQ multiplex PCR, and its TCRdb copy is limited to in-frame clones, with some not included. Clonal size and the V and J genes are those of that table, whereas D and trimming came from the DNA. Among tens of thousands of clones listed, 85% to 90% were seen once. The sequence came from a woman aged 80 or over with acute or convalescent COVID-19. Sequences were obtained from peripheral blood. This chain links TRBV27 with TRBJ1-1; 7 bases map to TRBD1. CDR3: CASSAPTGWRKTEAFF. DNA of the CDR3: TGTGCCAGCAGCGCCCCGACAGGGTGGAGAAAAACTGAAGCTTTCTTT.